Below, one T cell receptor (beta chain) is given with its context. Its antigen is unidentified. This sample was included in a study of shared clonotypes between healthy human individuals. Germline V gene sequence: CDR1 SQVTM, CDR2 ANQGSEA. CDR3 length: 14 residues. Trimming shortened V by 4 bases and J by 0 bases, and 10 bases separated the two germline ends. Donation came from healthy HIV-negative adults that had no recent acute infections or vaccinations. Findings and caveats of the study: Deeper or shallower sequencing was expected to change how clonotypes are shared among donors. Among non-shared clonotypes, generation probabilities were lower than among those shared by all four donors.

Method: immunoSEQ multiplex PCR; TCRdb's copy keeps in-frame clones and lacks some. The sample lists approximately 400,000 clones, 90% to 97% occurring once. The sequence derives from a man younger than 40 in good health. Sequences were obtained from memory CD8+ T cells sorted from blood. Subset reported: CD45RO+ cells pooled with CCR7-negative TemRA cells. V gene TRBV29-1 combines with J gene TRBJ1-3; tentatively, D is TRBD1 (5 bases). The CDR3 coding sequence is TGCAGCGTTGCCCAGGGCCTCTCTGGAAACACCATATATTTT. As protein: CSVAQGLSGNTIYF.